Listed below are T cell receptor beta chains from one sample, sequenced in a study of PD-1 blockade in classical Hodgkin lymphoma. This table comes from immunoSEQ multiplex PCR, and its TCRdb copy is limited to in-frame clones, with some not included. The sample lists about 13,000 clones; about four fifths were seen once. Sequenced material: peripheral blood mononuclear cells (PBMCs), taken at baseline. These receptors came from a human donor with classical Hodgkin lymphoma. Both conserved end residues are trimmed from each CDR3. Each record gives: J gene, CDR3 length, V gene, CDR3 protein.

TRBJ2-5 14 TRBV4-1 ASSQEDTVIQETQY
TRBJ2-1 13 TRBV19 ATRPTGGPYNEQF
TRBJ2-3 10 TRBV19 ASSQTTDTQY
TRBJ2-7 12 TRBV5-1 ASSLGQGSYEQY
TRBJ2-3 12 TRBV10-3 AIRLAGGTDTQY
TRBJ2-5 12 TRBV18 ASSPVGLQETQY
TRBJ2-1 12 TRBV2 ASMTTGGYNEQF
TRBJ2-7 12 TRBV29-1 SVDTTGVGYEQY
TRBJ1-6 12 TRBV10-2 ASSAPGGRSPLH
TRBJ1-4 14 TRBV5-1 ASSLTGTATNEKLF
TRBJ2-5 16 TRBV7-8 ASSYSGTSGGIRETQY
TRBJ1-1 13 TRBV5-6 ASSFTGTGGSEAF
TRBJ2-6 10 TRBV10-3 AAGTGANVLT
TRBJ2-5 13 TRBV11-2 ASSLGGGSQETQY
TRBJ2-3 15 TRBV27 ASSPGTSEWFTDTQY
TRBJ2-3 16 TRBV9 ASSVGLAGGRGTDTQY
TRBJ1-5 13 TRBV19 ASSPRDRPNQPQH
TRBJ2-5 15 TRBV7-6 ASSKSPGDRRGETQY
TRBJ1-3 12 TRBV5-1 ASSLATSGNTIY
TRBJ1-2 10 TRBV29-1 SVGQGDYGYT
TRBJ2-3 17 TRBV18 ASSPLGLAGATSTDTQY
TRBJ1-5 14 TRBV29-1 SVTLTGGGSNQPQH
TRBJ1-3 12 TRBV5-8 ASSQDWVLDTIY
TRBJ2-7 13 TRBV18 ASSPRGSGPYEQY
TRBJ1-4 11 TRBV28 ASVTGEWEKLF
TRBJ1-1 15 TRBV19 ASRSIRDRGLYTEAF
TRBJ1-2 10 TRBV6-6 ASSTGDYGYT
TRBJ1-6 12 TRBV5-6 ASSSGTGSSPLH
TRBJ1-5 11 TRBV19 ASSNDRNQPQH